This T cell receptor (beta chain) comes out of a study of blood T cell repertoires in COVID-19 (dated by TCRdb to about 2020). Context from the whole study: Samples from collaborators originated in the United States, Italy and Spain and spanned both the acute and convalescent phases of COVID-19. The dataset comprised deeply sampled blood TCRbeta repertoires from subjects exposed to, actively infected with, or recovered from COVID-19. The sample metadata nearly always contained a de-identified subject ID, COVID-19 status, age in years and sex. Samples came from the ongoing ImmuneRACE study (first 160 participants) plus 1,254 subjects from 6 global collaborators. Where available, HLA class I and class II types were taken from metadata supplied by the sample provider and were not determined by assay-based typing. The repertoires were made available in a free public database intended to serve as a resource for research on the immune response to SARS-CoV-2. The material from the prospective study consisted of cDNA or gDNA derived from T cells, B-cell-depleted T cells, or PBMCs.

The immunoSEQ Assay, a bias-controlled multiplex PCR, was used to amplify TCRbeta CDR3 regions from genomic DNA. As for how the authors treated the data: The number of nucleated cells in each sample was estimated by amplification of reference gene primers within the assay. To quantify the absolute abundance of each unique TCRbeta CDR3 rearrangement, sequence reads were collapsed and filtered. Productive Simpson clonality was computed per sample as the square root of Simpson's diversity index over productive rearrangements. TCRdb provides this immuneACCESS table in a form limited to in-frame rearrangements. Some clones are lacking; in checked studies, under half of them reflect an unresolved V gene, and why the rest are absent is not known. The V and J calls and the clone size are those of that table, but D and trimming were determined from the DNA. For this sample the table gives 55,000 to 90,000 clones, of which more than 75% were detected only once. The ten largest make up about 1.4% of the sample.

The CDR3, cysteine through phenylalanine, is 15 amino acids long. Here the CDR3 DNA is all that survives: 45 bases in frame from base 1. CDR1 and CDR2 were assigned from the germline V gene as MNHNS and SASEGT. At the junction V is shortened by 3 bases and J by 10 bases; bases outside the gene matches: 13. Each collaborating institution followed its own protocols to collect whole blood in K2EDTA tubes. For TCRbeta analysis, collaborators shipped samples in one of three forms: frozen whole blood, isolated PBMCs, or DNA extracted from either of those sample types. On the study overall, not on this receptor specifically: Clinical and demographic metadata were provided uncurated, with the amount varying by source and participant.

With respect to this clone: Its binding antigen is unknown. No per-base quality is available; no much larger clone lies one base away.

The sequence joins TRBV6-1 to TRBJ1-1, with 8 central nucleotides matching TRBD1. Specimen: peripheral blood. The receptor was isolated from a human donor in a cohort sampled during active COVID-19. The sequenced DNA: TGTGCCAGCAGTGAGGCAACAGGGGGGAAGGGTAGAGCTTTCTTT. It specifies CASSEATGGKGRAFF.